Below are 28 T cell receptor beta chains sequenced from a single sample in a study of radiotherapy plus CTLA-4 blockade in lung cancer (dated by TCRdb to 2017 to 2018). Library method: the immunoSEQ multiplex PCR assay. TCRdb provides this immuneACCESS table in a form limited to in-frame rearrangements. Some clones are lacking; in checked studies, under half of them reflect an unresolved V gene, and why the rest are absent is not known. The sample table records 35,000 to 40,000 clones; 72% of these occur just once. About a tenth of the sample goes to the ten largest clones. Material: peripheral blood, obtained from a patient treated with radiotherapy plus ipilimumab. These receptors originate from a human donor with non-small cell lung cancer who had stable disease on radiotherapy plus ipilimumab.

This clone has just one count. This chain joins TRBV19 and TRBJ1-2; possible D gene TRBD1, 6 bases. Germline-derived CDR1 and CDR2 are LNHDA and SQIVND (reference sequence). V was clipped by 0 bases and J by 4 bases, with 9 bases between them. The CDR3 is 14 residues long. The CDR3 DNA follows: TGTGCCAGTAGTATAGAGGACAGCTTCTATGGCTACACCTTC. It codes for CASSIEDSFYGYTF.

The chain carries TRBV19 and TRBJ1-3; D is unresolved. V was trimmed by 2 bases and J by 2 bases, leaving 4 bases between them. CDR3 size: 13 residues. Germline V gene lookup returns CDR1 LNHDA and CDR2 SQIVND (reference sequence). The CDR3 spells CASSITAGNTIYF. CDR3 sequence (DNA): TGTGCCAGTAGTATAACGGCTGGAAACACCATATATTTT.

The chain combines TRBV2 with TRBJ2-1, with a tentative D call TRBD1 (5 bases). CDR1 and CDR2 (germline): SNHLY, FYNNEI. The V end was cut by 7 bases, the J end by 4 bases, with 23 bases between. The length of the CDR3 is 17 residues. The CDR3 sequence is CASTRSFVRGWYNEQFF. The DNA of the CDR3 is TGTGCCAGCACCCGAAGCTTTGTTAGGGGATGGTACAATGAGCAGTTCTTC.

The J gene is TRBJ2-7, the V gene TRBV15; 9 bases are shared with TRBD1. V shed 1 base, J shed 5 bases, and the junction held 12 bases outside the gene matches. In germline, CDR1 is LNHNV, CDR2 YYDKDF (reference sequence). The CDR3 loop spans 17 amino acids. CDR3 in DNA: TGTGCCACCAGCAGAGCATGGGACAGGGAGATGGTCCACGAGCAGTACTTC. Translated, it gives CATSRAWDREMVHEQYF.

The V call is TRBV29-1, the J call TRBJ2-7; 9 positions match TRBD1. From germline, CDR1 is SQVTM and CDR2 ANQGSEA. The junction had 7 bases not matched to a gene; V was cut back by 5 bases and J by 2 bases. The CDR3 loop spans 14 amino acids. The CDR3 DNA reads TGCAGCGTTCGACAGGGACAGGGCGCCTACGAGCAGTACTTC. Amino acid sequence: CSVRQGQGAYEQYF.

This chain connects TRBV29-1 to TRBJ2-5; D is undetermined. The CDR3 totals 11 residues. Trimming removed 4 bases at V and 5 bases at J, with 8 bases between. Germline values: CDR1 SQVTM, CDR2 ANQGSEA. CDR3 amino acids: CSVVRWETQYF. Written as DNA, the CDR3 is TGCAGCGTTGTTCGGTGGGAGACCCAGTACTTC.

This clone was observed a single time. The CDR3 is CASSPARVRSGETQYF. DNA for the CDR3: TGTGCCAGCAGCCCTGCTAGAGTGAGGAGTGGGGAGACCCAGTACTTC. V and J are TRBV27 and TRBJ2-5; D remains ambiguous. Looked up from germline, CDR1 is MNHEY and CDR2 is SMNVEV (reference sequence). The length of the CDR3 is 16 residues. With 6 bases removed from V and 5 bases from J, the gap between germline ends came to 22 bases.

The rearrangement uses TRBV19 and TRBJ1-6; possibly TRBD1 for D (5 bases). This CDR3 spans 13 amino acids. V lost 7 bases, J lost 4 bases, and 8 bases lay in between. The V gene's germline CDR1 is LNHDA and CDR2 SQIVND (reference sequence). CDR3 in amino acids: CASIAGYNSPLHF. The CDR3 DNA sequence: TGTGCCAGTATCGCAGGGTATAATTCACCCCTCCACTTT.

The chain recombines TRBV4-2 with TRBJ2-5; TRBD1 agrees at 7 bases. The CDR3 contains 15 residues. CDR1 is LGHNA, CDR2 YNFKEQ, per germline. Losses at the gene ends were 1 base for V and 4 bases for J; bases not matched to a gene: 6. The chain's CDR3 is CASSQGGTEVETQYF. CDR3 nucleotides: TGTGCCAGCAGCCAAGGGGGGACAGAAGTAGAGACCCAGTACTTC.

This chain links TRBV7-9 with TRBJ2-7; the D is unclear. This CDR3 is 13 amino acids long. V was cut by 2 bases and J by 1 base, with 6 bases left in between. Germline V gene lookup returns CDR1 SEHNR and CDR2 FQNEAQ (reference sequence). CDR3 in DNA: TGTGCCAGCAGCTTAAGTACATCCTACGAGCAGTACTTC. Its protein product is CASSLSTSYEQYF. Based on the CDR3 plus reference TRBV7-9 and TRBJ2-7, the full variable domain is DTGVSQNPRHKITKRGQNVTFRCDPISEHNRLYWYRQTLGQGPEFLTYFQNEAQLEKSRLLSDRFSAERPKGSFSTLEIQRTEQGDSAMYLCASSLSTSYEQYFGPGTRLTVT.

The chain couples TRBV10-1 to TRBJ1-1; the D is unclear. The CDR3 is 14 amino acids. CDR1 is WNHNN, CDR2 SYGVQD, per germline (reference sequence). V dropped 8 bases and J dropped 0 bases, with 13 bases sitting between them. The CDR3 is CASGLTSLNTEAFF. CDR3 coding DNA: TGCGCCAGCGGCCTGACAAGCCTGAACACTGAAGCTTTCTTT.

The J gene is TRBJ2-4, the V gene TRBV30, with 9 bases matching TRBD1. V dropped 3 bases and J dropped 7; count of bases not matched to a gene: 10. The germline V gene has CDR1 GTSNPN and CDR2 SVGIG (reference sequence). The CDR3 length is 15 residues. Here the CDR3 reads CAWRQGAYEGNIQYF. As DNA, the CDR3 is TGTGCCTGGAGACAGGGGGCTTATGAGGGGAACATTCAGTACTTC.

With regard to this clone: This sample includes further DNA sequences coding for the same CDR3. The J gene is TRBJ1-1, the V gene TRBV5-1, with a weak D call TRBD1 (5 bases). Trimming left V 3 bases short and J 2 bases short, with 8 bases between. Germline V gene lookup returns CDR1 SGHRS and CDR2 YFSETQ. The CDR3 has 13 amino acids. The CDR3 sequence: CASSSQGNTEAFF. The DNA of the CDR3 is TGCGCCAGCAGCTCCCAGGGTAACACTGAAGCTTTCTTT.

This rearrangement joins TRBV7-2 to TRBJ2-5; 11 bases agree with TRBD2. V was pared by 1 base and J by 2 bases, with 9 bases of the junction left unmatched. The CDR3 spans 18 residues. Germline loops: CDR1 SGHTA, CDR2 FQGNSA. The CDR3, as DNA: TGTGCCAGCAGCTTAGGCTGGCTAGCGGGGGGATTACAAGAGACCCAGTACTTC. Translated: CASSLGWLAGGLQETQYF.

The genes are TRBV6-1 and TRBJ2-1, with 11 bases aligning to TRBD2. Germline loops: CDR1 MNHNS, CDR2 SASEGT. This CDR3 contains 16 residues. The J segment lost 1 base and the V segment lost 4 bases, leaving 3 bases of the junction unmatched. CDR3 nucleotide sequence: TGTGCCAGCAGTGGAGCTAGCGGGGGGTCCTACAATGAGCAGTTCTTC. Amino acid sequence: CASSGASGGSYNEQFF.

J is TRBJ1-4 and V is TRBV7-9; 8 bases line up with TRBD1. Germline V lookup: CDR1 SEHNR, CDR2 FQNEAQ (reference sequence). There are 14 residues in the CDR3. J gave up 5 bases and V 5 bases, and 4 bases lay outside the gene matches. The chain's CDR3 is CASSTRTGNEKLFF. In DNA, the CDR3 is TGTGCCAGCAGCACACGGACAGGGAATGAAAAACTGTTTTTT.

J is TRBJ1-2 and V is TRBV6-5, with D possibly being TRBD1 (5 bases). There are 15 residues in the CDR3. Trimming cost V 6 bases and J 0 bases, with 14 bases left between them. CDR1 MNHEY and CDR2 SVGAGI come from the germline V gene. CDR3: CASSQDGGANYGYTF. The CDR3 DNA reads TGTGCCAGCAGCCAGGACGGAGGGGCTAACTATGGCTACACCTTC.

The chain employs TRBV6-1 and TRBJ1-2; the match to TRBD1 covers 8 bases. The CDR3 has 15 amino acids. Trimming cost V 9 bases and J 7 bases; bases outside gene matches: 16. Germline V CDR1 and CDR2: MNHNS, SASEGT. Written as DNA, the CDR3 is TGTGCCAGTCAGGTGGCAGGGGGCGCTTTCTCTGGCTACACCTTC. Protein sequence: CASQVAGGAFSGYTF.

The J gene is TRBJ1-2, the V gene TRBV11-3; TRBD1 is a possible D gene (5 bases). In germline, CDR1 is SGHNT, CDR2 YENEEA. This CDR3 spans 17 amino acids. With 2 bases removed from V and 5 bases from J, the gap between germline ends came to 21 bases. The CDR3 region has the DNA TGTGCCAGCAGCTTATTGAGACGCGACAGCCCTACTTATGGCTACACCTTC. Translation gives CASSLLRRDSPTYGYTF.

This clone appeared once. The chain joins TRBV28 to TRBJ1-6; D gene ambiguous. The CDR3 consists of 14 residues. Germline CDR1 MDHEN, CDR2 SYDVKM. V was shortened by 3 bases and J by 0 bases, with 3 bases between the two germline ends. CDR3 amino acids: CASSLSSYNSPLHF. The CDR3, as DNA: TGTGCCAGCAGTTTGAGCTCCTATAATTCACCCCTCCACTTT.

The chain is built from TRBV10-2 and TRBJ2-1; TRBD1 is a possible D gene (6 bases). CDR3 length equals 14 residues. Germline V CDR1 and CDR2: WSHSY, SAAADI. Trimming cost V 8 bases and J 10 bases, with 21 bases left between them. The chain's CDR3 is CASGWQGISGEQFF. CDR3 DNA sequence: TGCGCCAGCGGTTGGCAGGGGATTTCAGGAGAGCAGTTCTTC.

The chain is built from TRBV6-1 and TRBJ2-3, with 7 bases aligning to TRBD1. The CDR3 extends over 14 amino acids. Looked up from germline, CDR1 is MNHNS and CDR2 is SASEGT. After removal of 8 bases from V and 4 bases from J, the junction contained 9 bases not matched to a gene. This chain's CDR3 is CASSKYRGPDTQYF. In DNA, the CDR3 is TGTGCCAGCTCAAAATACAGGGGTCCAGATACGCAGTATTTT.

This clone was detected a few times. The CDR3 spells CATRLAGDYSGANVLTF. CDR3 DNA sequence: TGTGCCACCAGGTTAGCGGGGGATTACTCTGGGGCCAACGTCCTGACTTTC. This chain connects TRBV15 to TRBJ2-6, with TRBD2 identical over 9 bases. V lost 6 bases, J lost 0 bases, and 6 bases stayed unmatched. The CDR3 covers 17 residues. Germline CDR1 LNHNV, CDR2 YYDKDF (reference sequence).

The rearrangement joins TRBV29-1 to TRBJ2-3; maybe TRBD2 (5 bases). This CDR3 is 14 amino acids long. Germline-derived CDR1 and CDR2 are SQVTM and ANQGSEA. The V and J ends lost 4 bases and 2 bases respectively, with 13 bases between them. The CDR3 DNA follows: TGCAGCGTTGGAGGGCACTCCCTCACAGATACGCAGTATTTT. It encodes CSVGGHSLTDTQYF.

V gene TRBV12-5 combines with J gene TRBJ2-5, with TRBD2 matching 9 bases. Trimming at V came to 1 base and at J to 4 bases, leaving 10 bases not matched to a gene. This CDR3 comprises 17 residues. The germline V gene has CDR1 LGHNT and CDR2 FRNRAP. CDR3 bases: TGTGCTAGTGGTTTGGGGTTGGCGGGGGGGCCCGGAGAGACCCAGTACTTC. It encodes CASGLGLAGGPGETQYF.

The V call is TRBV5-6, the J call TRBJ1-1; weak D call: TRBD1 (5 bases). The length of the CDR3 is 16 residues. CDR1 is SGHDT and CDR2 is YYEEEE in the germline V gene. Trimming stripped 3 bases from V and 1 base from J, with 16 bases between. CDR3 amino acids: CASSSYNAGGNTEAFF. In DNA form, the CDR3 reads TGTGCCAGCAGCTCATATAATGCGGGGGGGAACACTGAAGCTTTCTTT.

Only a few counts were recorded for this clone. CDR3 sequence: CASSQDSDEKLFF. Written as DNA, the CDR3 is TGCGCCAGCAGCCAAGATTCGGATGAAAAACTGTTTTTT. This chain joins TRBV4-3 and TRBJ1-4; D is uncertain. V gave up 0 bases and J gave up 6 bases, with 5 bases separating them. CDR1 and CDR2 (germline): LGHNA, YSLEER. The CDR3 loop spans 13 amino acids.

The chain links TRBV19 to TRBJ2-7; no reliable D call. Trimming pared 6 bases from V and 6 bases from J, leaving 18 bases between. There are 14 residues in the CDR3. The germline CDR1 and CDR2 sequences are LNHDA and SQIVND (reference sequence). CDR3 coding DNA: TGTGCCAGTAGCCCTGCTACAGTTCCTGGCGAGCAGTACTTC. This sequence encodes CASSPATVPGEQYF. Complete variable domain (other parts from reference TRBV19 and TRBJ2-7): DGGITQSPKYLFRKEGQNVTLSCEQNLNHDAMYWYRQDPGQGLRLIYYSQIVNDFQKGDIAEGYSVSREKKESFPLTVTSAQKNPTAFYLCASSPATVPGEQYFGPGTRLTVT.